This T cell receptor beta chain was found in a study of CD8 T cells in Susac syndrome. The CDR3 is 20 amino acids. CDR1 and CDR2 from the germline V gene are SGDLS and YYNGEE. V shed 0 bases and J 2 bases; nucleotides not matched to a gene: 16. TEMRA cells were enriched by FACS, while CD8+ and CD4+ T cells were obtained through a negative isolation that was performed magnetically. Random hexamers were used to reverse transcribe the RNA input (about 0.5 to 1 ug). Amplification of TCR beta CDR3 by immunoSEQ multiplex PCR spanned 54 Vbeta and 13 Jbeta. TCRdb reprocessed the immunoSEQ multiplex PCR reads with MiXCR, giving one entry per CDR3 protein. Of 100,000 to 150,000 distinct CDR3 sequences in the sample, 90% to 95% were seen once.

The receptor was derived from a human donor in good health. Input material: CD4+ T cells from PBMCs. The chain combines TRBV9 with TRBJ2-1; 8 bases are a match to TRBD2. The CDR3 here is CASSVATASGHLGAYNEQFF. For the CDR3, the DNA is TGTGCCAGCAGCGTAGCTACGGCTAGCGGGCACTTAGGGGCCTACAATGAGCAGTTCTTC.